This T cell receptor (beta chain) was recorded in a study of cytomegalovirus exposure and HLA in healthy donors. Study-level findings and limits: One cluster of highly shared sequence variants probably arose as a sequencing artifact. In vitro confirmation showed three CMV-associated chains to be CMV antigen specific.

Trimming at V came to 5 bases and at J to 2 bases, leaving 8 bases not matched to a gene. Germline CDR1 is LNHDA and CDR2 is SQIVND (reference sequence). The CDR3 contains 16 residues. The PCR employed 60 Vbeta primers together with 13 Jbeta primers. The assay was immunoSEQ multiplex PCR, and TCRdb's table has in-frame clones only and misses some. The sample records 90,000 to 100,000 clones, under 85% being singletons. This clone showed up just a few times. Its antigen is unidentified. The chain links TRBV19 to TRBJ2-3, with 9 bases that match TRBD2. The sequence came from a man between 40 and 49 years old in good health and CMV-seronegative. Specimen: PBMCs. In DNA, the CDR3 is TGTGCCAGTAGTCGCGGGGCGGGAGGGTACACAGATACGCAGTATTTT. Its translation: CASSRGAGGYTDTQYF. The whole variable domain, filled in from reference TRBV19 and TRBJ2-3, reads DGGITQSPKYLFRKEGQNVTLSCEQNLNHDAMYWYRQDPGQGLRLIYYSQIVNDFQKGDIAEGYSVSREKKESFPLTVTSAQKNPTAFYLCASSRGAGGYTDTQYFGPGTRLTVL.